This entry features one T cell receptor (beta chain) sequence. Its antigen is not identified. The survey-level immunoSEQ assay was used. Here immunoSEQ multiplex PCR was the method, and the copy in TCRdb shows in-frame clones only, minus some. The sample lists some 4,900 clones; 70% to 90% were seen once. This entry comes from a study of STAT5B mutations in CD4+ large granular lymphocyte leukemia. Whole-study context: CD8+ depletion followed by anti-CD4 microbead selection was applied to cryopreserved cells.

Recruitment of CD4+ T-LGLL patients was in Padova, Helsinki and Shinshu. CDR3 length: 15 residues. The V end lost 2 bases, the J end lost 4 bases, and 14 bases lay between the germline ends. CDR1 is SNHLY and CDR2 is FYNNEI in the germline V gene. Study outcomes and limitations: 8/27 top patient clones versus 2/35 control clones were TRBV06-family.

The chain links TRBV2 to TRBJ1-2, with D maybe TRBD1 (6 bases). The sequence came from a man between 40 and 49 years old with CD4+ T-cell large granular lymphocyte leukemia. Sequences were obtained from PBMCs. The CDR3 nucleotides read TGTGCCAGCAGTGAACGGGGGGCATCGGTCTATGGCTACACCTTC. It yields the protein CASSERGASVYGYTF.